This T cell receptor (beta chain) was observed in a study of glioma-infiltrating T cells. Using RNA template, CDR3s of TCR alpha and beta were amplified with iRepertoire arm-PCR. TCRdb redid the calling of the multiplex PCR reads with MiXCR, one entry per CDR3 protein. The data show around 97,000 distinct CDR3 sequences, roughly 30% seen once. In this sample, this clonotype turned up many times. Germline CDR1 reads DFQATT; CDR2 reads SNEGSKA (reference sequence). Trimming stripped 5 bases from V and 3 bases from J, with 9 bases between. CDR3 length: 12 amino acids. This sequence joins TRBV20-1 and TRBJ2-3; D could derive from TRBD1 or TRBD2 (7 bases each). The material sequenced was glioma tissue, nonneoplastic brain tissue, or PBMCs (not recorded which). This TCR came from a human donor with low-grade glioma or glioblastoma, undergoing nonglioma brain surgery, or in good health (not recorded which). The CDR3 sequence: CSAQGGTDTQYF. CDR3 coding DNA: TGCAGTGCTCAGGGGGGGACAGATACGCAGTATTTT.